The 24 T cell receptor beta chains below all came from one sample that was sequenced in a study of T cells expressing NK-cell markers. TCRdb re-called the 5' RACE reads and gives one entry per CDR3 protein, without DNA. This repertoire includes about half a million distinct CDR3 sequences. The sequenced material came from blood T cells: a sorted CD56 or NKG2C T cell subset, CD4+ or CD8+ T cells, or bulk PBMC T cells (not recorded which). These receptors were collected from a woman in her forties or fifties in good health.

The rearrangement joins TRBV20-1 to TRBJ2-4; TCRdb's D call, TRBD1, is unchecked because there is no DNA. CDR3 size: 14 residues. CDR1 is DFQATT and CDR2 is SNEGSKA in the germline V gene (reference sequence). CDR3 region: CSAGSNFDEGIQYF.

This CDR3 reads CAWSLQDNLFF. This sequence joins TRBV30 and TRBJ1-1; TCRdb indicates TRBD1, and absent DNA this call remains unverified. This CDR3 has 11 residues. Germline-derived CDR1 and CDR2 are GTSNPN and SVGIG (reference sequence).

The chain couples TRBV6-2 or TRBV6-3 to TRBJ2-3; lacking DNA, the TRBD1 call made by TCRdb goes unchecked. The CDR3 consists of 15 residues. The germline CDR1 and CDR2 sequences are MNHEY and SVGEGT. CDR3 sequence: CASRRQGVRTDTQYF.

This chain links TRBV27 with TRBJ2-1; as DNA is missing, the TRBD2 call by TCRdb cannot be tested. The CDR3 covers 15 residues. Germline V CDR1 and CDR2: MNHEY, SMNVEV (reference sequence). The CDR3 loop is CASSILAGGGGEQFF.

The rearrangement uses TRBV6-5 and TRBJ2-2; TCRdb's assignment of TRBD2 cannot be checked, as there is no DNA. This CDR3 contains 17 residues. Germline CDR1 and CDR2: MNHEY and SVGAGI. The CDR3 protein is CASSPGGGTSSTGELFF.

The chain links TRBV7-9 to TRBJ2-1; TCRdb designates TRBD1, a call that cannot be tested without DNA. This CDR3 is built from 15 residues. Per germline, CDR1 SEHNR and CDR2 FQNEAQ (reference sequence). CDR3 amino acids: CASSLVALVNNEQFF.

The chain combines TRBV20-1 with TRBJ2-3; the TCRdb D gene call, TRBD2, has no DNA to confirm it. This CDR3 is 14 amino acids long. Germline values: CDR1 DFQATT, CDR2 SNEGSKA (reference sequence). The CDR3 loop reads CSATVGRRTDTQYF.

The CDR3 sequence is CATVMRPSNEQFF. The gene calls are TRBV27 and TRBJ2-1. Germline values: CDR1 MNHEY, CDR2 SMNVEV (reference sequence). This CDR3 spans 13 amino acids.

The chain joins TRBV7-3 to TRBJ2-1. Germline loops: CDR1 SGHTA, CDR2 FQGTGA. This CDR3 has 14 amino acids. The chain's CDR3 is CASSLGPGSNEQFF. Looking up the rest from reference TRBV7-3 and TRBJ2-1 gives the full variable domain: GAGVSQTPSNKVTEKGKYVELRCDPISGHTALYWYRQSLGQGPEFLIYFQGTGAADDSGLPNDRFFAVRPEGSVSTLKIQRTERGDSAVYLCASSLGPGSNEQFFGPGTRLTVL.

The chain couples TRBV11-3 to TRBJ2-5. Germline V gene sequence: CDR1 SGHNT, CDR2 YENEEA. The CDR3 is made up of 15 amino acids. This CDR3 reads CASSLVQWYQETQYF.

The gene calls are TRBV19 and TRBJ2-1. Per the germline V gene, CDR1 is LNHDA and CDR2 is SQIVND (reference sequence). The CDR3 length is 14 residues. The CDR3 region is CASRTDGIYNEQFF. The variable domain in full, completed from reference TRBV19 and TRBJ2-1, reads DGGITQSPKYLFRKEGQNVTLSCEQNLNHDAMYWYRQDPGQGLRLIYYSQIVNDFQKGDIAEGYSVSREKKESFPLTVTSAQKNPTAFYLCASRTDGIYNEQFFGPGTRLTVL.

The rearrangement joins TRBV11-2 to TRBJ2-2; the TCRdb D gene call, TRBD2, has no DNA to confirm it. Germline V gene data show CDR1 as SGHAT and CDR2 as FQNNGV. The CDR3 contains 17 residues. The chain's CDR3 is CASSPSMILARTGELFF.

The chain employs TRBV2 and TRBJ2-5; TCRdb picks TRBD2, but there is no DNA to check that call. The CDR3 consists of 15 residues. Germline loops: CDR1 SNHLY, CDR2 FYNNEI. The CDR3 region is CASRDTSGKQETQYF.

The genes are TRBV5-1 and TRBJ1-1; as DNA is missing, the TRBD1 call by TCRdb cannot be tested. The CDR3 is 16 amino acids. Looked up from germline, CDR1 is SGHRS and CDR2 is YFSETQ. The CDR3 region is CASSFMVGTGNTEAFF.

The genes are TRBV12-3 or TRBV12-4 and TRBJ2-7; TCRdb outputs TRBD2, but without DNA this stays unchecked. CDR3 length: 16 amino acids. The CDR3 protein is CASSAPEASGNYEQYF.

This chain links TRBV10-3 with TRBJ2-1; TCRdb proposes TRBD2, but this gene call is untestable without DNA. Germline CDR1 and CDR2: ENHRY and SYGVKD. The CDR3 sequence is 14 residues long. The CDR3 is CATGEVTGLNEQFF.

V usage is TRBV7-9 and J usage is TRBJ1-5; TCRdb proposes TRBD1, but this gene call is untestable without DNA. Germline loops: CDR1 SEHNR, CDR2 FQNEAQ (reference sequence). This CDR3 is built from 13 residues. This CDR3 is CASSRTGGQPQHF.

The chain joins TRBV4-1 to TRBJ2-3; no DNA is available, so the TRBD1 call from TCRdb remains unchecked. Germline CDR1 is MGHRA and CDR2 is YSYEKL. This CDR3 contains 15 residues. CDR3 protein: CASSEGRGNRDTQYF.

The chain joins TRBV20-1 to TRBJ1-2; the D gene TCRdb calls, TRBD1, cannot be checked with no DNA. Germline CDR1 is DFQATT and CDR2 is SNEGSKA (reference sequence). This CDR3 is built from 12 residues. This CDR3 is CSASSTDYGYTF.

This chain connects TRBV5-1 to TRBJ2-5; as DNA is missing, the TRBD2 call by TCRdb cannot be tested. The CDR3 totals 20 residues. Germline values: CDR1 SGHRS, CDR2 YFSETQ. CDR3 loop: CASSSGLAGHSRKEEETQYF.

The gene calls are TRBV7-9 and TRBJ1-2; TCRdb indicates TRBD1, and absent DNA this call remains unverified. Germline V gives CDR1 SEHNR, CDR2 FQNEAQ (reference sequence). The CDR3 covers 12 residues. Here the CDR3 reads CASSFSGYGYTF.

J is TRBJ2-1 and V is TRBV30; TCRdb reports TRBD1, a call that lacks DNA to check it against. CDR1 and CDR2 (germline): GTSNPN, SVGIG (reference sequence). CDR3 length: 13 amino acids. The chain's CDR3 is CAWSPPSGGAELF. Full variable domain (outside the CDR3, taken from reference TRBV30 and TRBJ2-1): SQTIHQWPATLVQPVGSPLSLECTVEGTSNPNLYWYRQAAGRGLQLLFYSVGIGQISSEVPQNLSASRPQDRQFILSSKKLLLSDSGFYLCAWSPPSGGAELFGPGTRLTVL.

The genes are TRBV7-8 and TRBJ2-3. This CDR3 is 12 amino acids long. CDR1 and CDR2 from the germline V gene are SGHVS and FQNEAQ. The CDR3 loop reads CASSSLGDTQYF.

The V and J genes are TRBV19 and TRBJ1-1; the D gene TCRdb calls, TRBD1, cannot be checked with no DNA. CDR1 and CDR2 (germline): LNHDA, SQIVND (reference sequence). The CDR3 consists of 13 residues. CDR3 sequence reads: CASRDRGKTEAFF.